This T cell receptor beta chain was captured in a study of T cells in Graves' hyperthyroidism and ophthalmopathy. Regarding the study as a whole: In the blood, most expanded thyroid clonotypes above 0.001 appeared as well. The model's output predicted ophthalmopathy at a median of roughly 6.9 months prior to onset.

Germline CDR1 reads DFQATT; CDR2 reads SNEGSKA (reference sequence). Trimming removed 0 bases from V and 6 bases from J, with 14 bases in between. The CDR3 is 14 residues long. Every diagnosis used clinical symptoms, serum thyroxine and TRAb, thyroid ultrasound and orbital computed tomography. This clonotype was seen more than once but under ten times. As yet, its antigen is unknown. Authors of the study amplified TCR beta CDR3 regions from RNA transcripts. A first-round RT-PCR of the TCR CDR3 used the HTBI primer set. TCRdb reanalysed the multiplex PCR reads using MiXCR and keeps one entry per CDR3 protein. Of over 700,000 distinct CDR3 sequences listed, approximately 40% are singletons.

Material for sequencing was blood. This rearrangement joins TRBV20-1 to TRBJ1-2, with a weak D call TRBD1 (5 bases). This receptor was identified in a man aged 18 to 35 with Graves' hyperthyroidism. CDR3 bases: TGCAGTGCTAGAGAGTGGGACGGTGGCGATGGCTACACCTTC. Amino acids: CSAREWDGGDGYTF.